This T cell receptor (beta chain) was identified during a study of cytomegalovirus exposure and HLA in healthy donors. General study results and limits: An apparent linkage of common viral pathogens to several of the most significant clusters emerged in a later analysis. CMV antigen specificity was confirmed in vitro for a few CMV-associated chains. A further, later analysis showed that HLA-associated TCR beta chains (compared with equally common others) were more clonally expanded. The authors assumed roughly uniform sequencing depth across donors for presence/absence analyses.

For this clone: Its specificity is unknown.

V shed 5 bases and J 4 bases; nucleotides not matched to a gene: 10. This CDR3 spans 17 amino acids. Germline V lookup: CDR1 SEHNR, CDR2 FQNEAQ (reference sequence). Use of 60 Vbeta and 13 Jbeta primers characterized the PCR. Measured with immunoSEQ multiplex PCR; TCRdb has only the in-frame clones, and not every one. The table has roughly 140,000 clones, around 84% seen once; the top ten hold 2.3%. This receptor was identified in a woman younger than 35 in good health and CMV-seronegative. The gene calls are TRBV7-9 and TRBJ2-5; TRBD2 matches at 13 bases. The sequenced sample consisted of PBMCs. CDR3 in amino acids: CASSGGPGLAGPETQYF. CDR3 DNA sequence: TGTGCCAGCAGCGGAGGCCCGGGACTAGCGGGACCAGAGACCCAGTACTTC.